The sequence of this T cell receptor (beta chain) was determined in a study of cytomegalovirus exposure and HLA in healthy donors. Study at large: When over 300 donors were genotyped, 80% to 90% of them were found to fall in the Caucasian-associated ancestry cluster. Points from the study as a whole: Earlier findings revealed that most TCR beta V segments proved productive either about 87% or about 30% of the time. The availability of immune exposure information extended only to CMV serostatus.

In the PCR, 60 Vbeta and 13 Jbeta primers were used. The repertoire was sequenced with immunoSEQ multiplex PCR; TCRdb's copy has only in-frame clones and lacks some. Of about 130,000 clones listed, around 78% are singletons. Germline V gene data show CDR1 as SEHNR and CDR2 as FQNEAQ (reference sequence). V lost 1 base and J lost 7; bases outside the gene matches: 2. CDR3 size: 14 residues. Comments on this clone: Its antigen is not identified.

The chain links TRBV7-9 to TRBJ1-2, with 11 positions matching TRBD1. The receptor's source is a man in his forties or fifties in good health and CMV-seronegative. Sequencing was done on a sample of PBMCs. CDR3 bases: TGTGCCAGCAGCTTAGGGACAGGGGGCGGTGGCTACACCTTC. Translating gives CASSLGTGGGGYTF.